The T cell receptor (beta chain) under discussion was sequenced for a study of blood T cell repertoires in COVID-19. V shed 4 bases, J shed 7 bases, and the junction held 17 bases outside the gene matches. This CDR3 has 17 amino acids. CDR1 and CDR2 (germline): SGDLS, YYNGEE. Repertoires were generated with immunoSEQ multiplex PCR, while TCRdb's copy carries only in-frame clones and drops some. The sample consists of about 73,000 clones, about 86% of them appearing once. The rearrangement joins TRBV9 to TRBJ2-1; 7 nucleotides line up with TRBD2. The clonotype was recovered from a human donor in a cohort sampled during active COVID-19. The material sequenced was peripheral blood. The DNA of the CDR3 is TGTGCCAGCAGCCCCAGCAGCCTCTCGCGGGGGATGAATGAGCAGTTCTTC. Translated: CASSPSSLSRGMNEQFF. The whole variable domain, filled in from reference TRBV9 and TRBJ2-1, reads DSGVTQTPKHLITATGQRVTLRCSPRSGDLSVYWYQQSLDQGLQFLIQYYNGEERAKGNILERFSAQQFPDLHSELNLSSLELGDSALYFCASSPSSLSRGMNEQFFGPGTRLTVL.